The source of this T cell receptor beta chain is a study of early T cells in non-severe SARS-CoV-2 infection. This clonotype was detected ten times or more. A single record per CDR3 protein comes from TCRdb applying MiXCR to the 5' RACE reads. The data show tens of thousands of distinct CDR3 sequences, just under 5% seen once. CDR1 and CDR2 (germline): DFQATT, SNEGSKA (reference sequence). The CDR3 spans 15 residues. V gave up 3 bases and J gave up 0 bases; unmatched junction bases: 5. Sequencing input: whole blood. The sequence was collected from an adult who was a healthcare worker with PCR-confirmed SARS-CoV-2 infection or an uninfected control (not recorded which). This chain links TRBV20-1 with TRBJ2-3; TRBD2 aligns across 8 bases. As DNA, the CDR3 is TGCAGTGCTAGCCTGCCTAGCGGGAGCACAGATACGCAGTATTTT. As protein: CSASLPSGSTDTQYF.